These 8 T cell receptor beta chains came from one sample sequenced in a study of human T cells and chemical hapten exposure. TCRdb re-called the 5' RACE reads through MiXCR, storing one row per CDR3 protein. The repertoire holds 95,000 to 120,000 distinct CDR3 sequences, with 19% as singletons. Unfractionated whole blood was the source of the extracted total RNA. The source of these receptors is a human donor in good health.

There are a few counts of this clonotype. The V call is TRBV2, the J call TRBJ1-6; the D gene is possibly TRBD1 (6 bases). V was trimmed by 6 bases and J by 7 bases, leaving 16 bases between them. CDR1 and CDR2 (germline): SNHLY, FYNNEI. CDR3 length: 15 amino acids. CDR3: CASSTNREGNSPLHF. In DNA form, the CDR3 reads TGTGCCAGCAGCACCAACAGGGAGGGGAATTCACCCCTCCACTTT.

A note on this clonotype: One junction end disagrees with the germline gene, perhaps due to a read error. The chain is built from TRBV7-7 and TRBJ1-4; D remains ambiguous. From germline, CDR1 is SSHAT and CDR2 FNYEAQ (reference sequence). The CDR3 loop spans 17 amino acids. CDR3 loop: CASSSTRQFPRREKLFF. As DNA, the CDR3 is TGTGCTAGCAGCTCCACCCGTCAGTTCCCCCGACGGGAAAAACTGTTTTTT.

This clonotype was counted a few times. V and J are TRBV5-4 and TRBJ2-1; D is unclear. Trimming took off 1 base at V and 2 bases at J, with 7 bases between the two ends. Germline V gene data show CDR1 as SGHNT and CDR2 as YYREEE (reference sequence). The CDR3 spans 14 residues. The CDR3 DNA follows: TGTGCCAGCAGCTTGCGGCAGGCCTACAATGAGCAGTTCTTC. Protein sequence: CASSLRQAYNEQFF.

The V gene is TRBV28, the J gene TRBJ2-3, with 9 bases that match TRBD2. Germline loops: CDR1 MDHEN, CDR2 SYDVKM. Trimming at V came to 1 base and at J to 7 bases, leaving 6 bases not matched to a gene. This CDR3 is built from 15 residues. This CDR3 reads CASSLSGTSSYTQYF. The DNA for the CDR3 is TGTGCCAGCAGTTTATCAGGGACTAGCTCATATACGCAGTATTTT.

This clonotype came up a few times. The CDR3, as DNA: TGCAGTGCCGGGTTTTATGGGGCTAGCGGCACAGATACGCAGTATTTT. Translation: CSAGFYGASGTDTQYF. V gene TRBV20-1 combines with J gene TRBJ2-3; perhaps TRBD2 as D (6 bases). Germline lookup yields CDR1 DFQATT and CDR2 SNEGSKA (reference sequence). Trimming left V 6 bases short and J 1 base short, with 20 bases between. The CDR3 runs to 16 residues.

This chain joins TRBV27 and TRBJ2-1, with 10 bases identical to TRBD1. The CDR3 is made up of 15 amino acids. Unmatched junction bases numbered 6, after V lost 3 bases and J lost 7 bases. In germline, CDR1 is MNHEY, CDR2 SMNVEV (reference sequence). The CDR3 nucleotides read TGTGCCAGCAGTTTCCCGGGACAGGGGACTAATGAGCAGTTCTTC. Residues: CASSFPGQGTNEQFF.

The CDR3 sequence is CSARVAGTGGNEQYF. CDR3 bases: TGCAGTGCTAGAGTGGCCGGGACAGGGGGAAACGAGCAGTACTTC. This chain links TRBV20-1 with TRBJ2-7; 11 bases match TRBD1. Per the germline V gene, CDR1 is DFQATT and CDR2 is SNEGSKA (reference sequence). The CDR3 is 15 amino acids. With V trimmed by 1 base and J by 5 bases, 7 bases remained unmatched.

This clonotype was observed a few times. The chain employs TRBV30 and TRBJ2-7; perhaps TRBD1 as D (7 bases). Looked up from germline, CDR1 is GTSNPN and CDR2 is SVGIG (reference sequence). V was trimmed by 2 bases and J by 6 bases, leaving 14 bases between them. This CDR3 has 13 residues. DNA for the CDR3: TGTGCCTGGAGTTGGACAGGAGGGGGCGAGCAGTACTTC. It specifies CAWSWTGGGEQYF.